The 8 T cell receptor beta chains below were found in one sample sequenced in a study of OX40 agonist ivuxolimab in advanced cancers. Only in-frame clones appear in the TCRdb table, and some are missing; sequencing was by immunoSEQ multiplex PCR. There are around 70,000 clones in the sample; 85% occur only once, and approximately 4.3% lies in the top ten. Sequenced here: CD4+ or CD8+ T cells sorted from blood, sampled in a trial of the OX40 agonist ivuxolimab. The receptors derive from an adult with an advanced solid tumor such as melanoma, head and neck, liver or kidney cancer.

The CDR3, as DNA: TGTGCCAGCAGTGATGGCGGTGCGGGGAAGGAAAAACTGTTTTTT. Encoded protein: CASSDGGAGKEKLFF. This chain links TRBV27 with TRBJ1-4; no clear D gene. V lost 5 bases to trimming and J lost 8 bases, with 18 bases between them. The germline gives CDR1 MNHEY, CDR2 SMNVEV (reference sequence). The CDR3 runs 15 residues.

The genes are TRBV10-3 and TRBJ2-1; 12 bases line up with TRBD2. Per germline, CDR1 ENHRY and CDR2 SYGVKD. J lost 5 bases, V lost 4 bases, and 3 bases had no gene match. The CDR3 has 15 residues. The CDR3 DNA reads TGTGCCATCAGTGTGACTAGCGGGAGTGACAATGAGCAGTTCTTC. This codes for CAISVTSGSDNEQFF.

The chain carries TRBV5-4 and TRBJ1-5, with D perhaps matching TRBD1 (6 bases). CDR3 length: 14 amino acids. Trimming removed 1 base at V and 9 bases at J, with 14 bases between. Germline values: CDR1 SGHNT, CDR2 YYREEE (reference sequence). The CDR3 spells CASSLKGGSTPQHF. In nucleotides, the CDR3 is TGTGCCAGCAGCTTGAAGGGGGGCTCTACGCCCCAGCATTTT. Full variable domain (missing parts from reference TRBV5-4 and TRBJ1-5): ETGVTQSPTHLIKTRGQQVTLRCSSQSGHNTVSWYQQALGQGPQFIFQYYREEENGRGNFPPRFSGLQFPNYSSELNVNALELDDSALYLCASSLKGGSTPQHFGDGTRLSIL.

The chain joins TRBV2 to TRBJ2-2; D unclear. The length of the CDR3 is 13 residues. V lost 4 bases to trimming and J lost 5 bases, with 8 bases between them. Germline V gene data show CDR1 as SNHLY and CDR2 as FYNNEI. The CDR3 DNA reads as TGTGCCAGCAGTGTAATTCAGACCGGGGAGCTGTTTTTT. Translating gives CASSVIQTGELFF.

The CDR3 region has the DNA TGTGCCAGCAGCTTGGCTAGCTCCTACGAGCAGTACTTC. Translating gives CASSLASSYEQYF. The chain carries TRBV5-6 and TRBJ2-7, with no clear D. This CDR3 spans 13 amino acids. Trimming shortened V by 0 bases and J by 0 bases, and 4 bases separated the two germline ends. CDR1 and CDR2 (germline): SGHDT, YYEEEE.

The genes are TRBV5-4 and TRBJ2-2; a weak D match, TRBD2 (5 bases). Germline-derived CDR1 and CDR2 are SGHNT and YYREEE (reference sequence). The length of the CDR3 is 18 residues. Trimming removed 2 bases at V and 0 bases at J, with 17 bases between. CDR3 loop: CASSFEPARAANTGELFF. CDR3 nucleotides: TGTGCCAGCAGCTTCGAGCCTGCGCGGGCCGCGAACACCGGGGAGCTGTTTTTT.

This clone was detected a few times. The V and J genes are TRBV6-1 and TRBJ2-5; no firm D call. Trimming removed 7 bases from V and 2 bases from J, with 11 bases in between. The germline V gene encodes CDR1 MNHNS and CDR2 SASEGT. The CDR3 is 13 residues long. The CDR3 spells CASTRSSQETQYF. The CDR3 DNA follows: TGTGCCAGCACCCGAAGCTCACAAGAGACCCAGTACTTC.

This clone was recorded once. The gene calls are TRBV7-3 and TRBJ2-6, with a tentative D call TRBD1 (5 bases). The CDR3 totals 16 residues. V was shortened by 4 bases and J by 2 bases, with 12 bases between the two germline ends. Germline V gene sequence: CDR1 SGHTA, CDR2 FQGTGA. CDR3: CASSSPRGTGANVLTF. The CDR3 DNA is TGTGCCAGCAGCTCTCCAAGGGGAACTGGGGCCAACGTCCTGACTTTC.